The 7 T cell receptor beta chains given below trace back to one sample, sequenced in a study of blood T cell repertoires in COVID-19. Clones were read by immunoSEQ multiplex PCR, and TCRdb kept only the in-frame ones, dropping some. The sample lists approximately 220,000 clones; 83% were seen once. The specimen was PBMCs or T cells enriched from blood (not recorded which). The receptors derive from a woman in her forties or fifties who had been exposed to COVID-19.

The rearrangement links TRBV28 to TRBJ2-2, with 8 bases lining up with TRBD2. Germline V gene sequence: CDR1 MDHEN, CDR2 SYDVKM. The CDR3 is made up of 14 amino acids. Unmatched junction bases numbered 6, after V lost 7 bases and J lost 5 bases. The CDR3: CASTGGGRTGELFF. CDR3 nucleotides: TGTGCCAGCACAGGCGGGGGGCGAACCGGGGAGCTGTTTTTT.

The rearrangement uses TRBV27 and TRBJ2-3, with 10 bases identical to TRBD2. The CDR3 is 16 residues long. The V segment lost 2 bases and the J segment 6 bases; nucleotides outside the gene matches: 8. Germline-derived CDR1 and CDR2 are MNHEY and SMNVEV (reference sequence). CDR3: CASSLIGLAGVDTQYF. Here the CDR3 DNA reads TGTGCCAGCAGTTTAATAGGTCTAGCGGGGGTCGATACGCAGTATTTT.

The chain couples TRBV20-1 to TRBJ1-1; D may be TRBD1 (6 bases). The V and J ends lost 3 bases and 1 base respectively, with 12 bases between them. CDR3 length: 14 residues. The germline CDR1 and CDR2 sequences are DFQATT and SNEGSKA (reference sequence). CDR3 sequence reads: CSASRLGANTEAFF. In DNA form, the CDR3 reads TGCAGTGCTAGTCGTCTGGGGGCGAACACTGAAGCTTTCTTT.

This chain joins TRBV11-2 and TRBJ2-1; 10 positions agree with TRBD2. Trimming took 5 bases from V and 3 from J; bases not matched to a gene: 16. Germline loops: CDR1 SGHAT, CDR2 FQNNGV. The CDR3 length is 19 residues. CDR3 in DNA: TGTGCCAGCAGCCCCAGTCGGGCTAGCGGGGGCTTATTCTACAATGAGCAGTTCTTC. Protein product: CASSPSRASGGLFYNEQFF.

The chain has TRBV18 and TRBJ1-1, with a weak D call TRBD1 (5 bases). Trimming cost V 4 bases and J 11 bases, with 17 bases left between them. The V gene's germline CDR1 is KGHSH and CDR2 LQKENI. This CDR3 region has 13 residues. CDR3 nucleotide sequence: TGTGCCAGCTCACTAAAGGAGGGGAATGGGGCTTTCTTT. Its translation is CASSLKEGNGAFF.

This chain uses TRBV18 with TRBJ1-3, with D perhaps matching TRBD1 (5 bases). Trimming removed 2 bases from V and 4 bases from J, with 9 bases in between. This CDR3 spans 14 amino acids. The germline gives CDR1 KGHSH, CDR2 LQKENI. CDR3 nucleotides: TGTGCCAGCTCACCAGGGGCGTACGGAAACACCATATATTTT. Residues: CASSPGAYGNTIYF.

The table lists this clone with a few counts. The gene calls are TRBV15 and TRBJ1-5; D remains unclear. The CDR3 has 12 residues. Germline V gives CDR1 LNHNV, CDR2 YYDKDF (reference sequence). The V end lost 7 bases, the J end lost 0 bases, and 4 bases lay between the germline ends. CDR3 region: CATTDSNQPQHF. The CDR3 DNA sequence: TGTGCCACCACAGATAGCAATCAGCCCCAGCATTTT.